There are a few counts of the clone carrying this T cell receptor beta chain. What it recognizes is unknown. Germline CDR1 is SNHLY and CDR2 is FYNNEI. V lost 2 bases, J lost 12 bases, and 14 bases lay in between. The CDR3 sequence is 12 residues long. Arm-PCR of CDR3 regions with iRepertoire HTBI primers generated TCR beta libraries. TCRdb recomputed calls from the multiplex PCR reads with MiXCR, one row per CDR3 protein. The sample comprises 200,000 to 250,000 distinct CDR3 sequences, around 19% of which are singletons, and around 21% rests with the top ten. As for time point: newly diagnosed GD, antithyroid drugs for less than 3 months. Researchers made the TCR library from RNA that was extracted from PBMCs. The data were obtained in a study of regulatory T cells in long-lasting Graves disease. Points from the study as a whole: Persistent patients shared about 2,800 public clonotypes among themselves. Newly diagnosed patients shared fewer, at roughly 900.

The sequence derives from a female donor with Graves disease. The sequences come from peripheral blood mononuclear cells (PBMCs), collected at new diagnosis, from a patient treated with antithyroid drugs. The chain has TRBV2 and TRBJ2-7; tentatively, D is TRBD1 (7 bases). The CDR3 nucleotides read TGTGCCAGCAGTGAAAGGGGGGCAGGGGGGTACTTC. Translated: CASSERGAGGYF.